A single sample is the source of the 18 T cell receptor beta chains below, sequenced in a study of blood T cell repertoires in COVID-19. Libraries were prepared by immunoSEQ multiplex PCR; TCRdb keeps only in-frame clonotypes and omits some of them. The sample lists approximately 330,000 clones; around 90% were seen once. The sequenced material came from peripheral blood. The receptor set was obtained from a man aged 30 to 45 with COVID-19, enrolled during active disease.

The CDR3 loop is CASGDIQEAFF. The CDR3 DNA is TGTGCCAGCGGGGACATTCAAGAAGCTTTCTTT. The chain couples TRBV6-5 to TRBJ1-1; D possibly corresponds to TRBD1 (6 bases). Germline values: CDR1 MNHEY, CDR2 SVGAGI. The CDR3 runs 11 residues. Trimming shortened V by 8 bases and J by 8 bases, and 12 bases separated the two germline ends.

DNA of the CDR3: TGTGCCACCAGCGGACAGCCGAACACTGAAGCTTTCTTT. Translating it yields CATSGQPNTEAFF. This chain uses TRBV15 with TRBJ1-1, with D possibly being TRBD1 (6 bases). Trimming cost V 5 bases and J 1 base, with 8 bases left between them. The CDR3 has 13 amino acids. Germline values: CDR1 LNHNV, CDR2 YYDKDF (reference sequence).

The chain joins TRBV12-3 or TRBV12-4 to TRBJ1-3; D gene unclear. The CDR3 covers 13 residues. Trimming cost V 2 bases and J 4 bases, with 6 bases left between them. In DNA, the CDR3 is TGTGCCAGCAGTTTACCCACAGGAAACACCATATATTTT. Encoded protein: CASSLPTGNTIYF.

The J gene is TRBJ2-2, the V gene TRBV7-2, with a weak D call TRBD2 (5 bases). CDR1 and CDR2 from the germline V gene are SGHTA and FQGNSA. The V end was cut by 2 bases, the J end by 0 bases, with 10 bases between. The CDR3 is 16 amino acids. CDR3 coding DNA: TGTGCCAGCAGCTTATTTTTCGGGGCGAACACCGGGGAGCTGTTTTTT. This translates into CASSLFFGANTGELFF.

The chain joins TRBV4-2 to TRBJ2-7; D is perhaps TRBD2 (5 bases). The CDR3 is 15 amino acids. Trimming left V 0 bases short and J 1 base short, with 10 bases between. Germline V CDR1 and CDR2: LGHNA, YNFKEQ. CDR3 nucleotide sequence: TGTGCCAGCAGCCAAGAACCTAGCATATCCTACGAGCAGTACTTC. Its protein is CASSQEPSISYEQYF.

The J gene is TRBJ2-3, the V gene TRBV6-4, with TRBD2 matching 9 bases. This CDR3 region has 15 residues. V lost 5 bases and J lost 1; bases outside the gene matches: 4. Germline CDR1 is MRHNA and CDR2 is SNTAGT. The CDR3 sequence is CASSLAGAGTDTQYF. The CDR3 nucleotides are TGTGCCAGCAGTTTAGCGGGAGCTGGCACAGATACGCAGTATTTT.

This clone was seen only once. The V call is TRBV24-1, the J call TRBJ1-1; a possible D gene is TRBD1 (6 bases). The germline CDR1 and CDR2 sequences are KGHDR and SFDVKD. V was clipped by 4 bases and J by 4 bases, with 15 bases between them. CDR3 length equals 15 residues. CDR3 DNA sequence: TGTGCCACCAGTGACATGGACAGTGGGGGCACTGAAGCTTTCTTT. It encodes CATSDMDSGGTEAFF.

The V gene is TRBV28, the J gene TRBJ2-3; 7 bases line up with TRBD2. Germline CDR1 MDHEN, CDR2 SYDVKM. V shed 8 bases, J shed 3 bases, and the junction held 8 bases outside the gene matches. The CDR3 totals 14 residues. The CDR3 is CASATSGITDTQYF. The CDR3 bases are TGTGCCAGCGCCACCAGCGGGATTACAGATACGCAGTATTTT.

V is TRBV7-2 and J is TRBJ1-5, with 8 bases that match TRBD1. This CDR3 comprises 15 residues. Germline loops: CDR1 SGHTA, CDR2 FQGNSA. V gave up 3 bases and J gave up 3 bases; unmatched junction bases: 4. The CDR3 is CASSFTGGNNQPQHF. The CDR3 region has the DNA TGTGCCAGCAGCTTTACAGGGGGGAACAATCAGCCCCAGCATTTT. Complete variable domain (other parts from reference TRBV7-2 and TRBJ1-5): GAGVSQSPSNKVTEKGKDVELRCDPISGHTALYWYRQSLGQGLEFLIYFQGNSAPDKSGLPSDRFSAERTGGSVSTLTIQRTQQEDSAVYLCASSFTGGNNQPQHFGDGTRLSIL.

The count of this clone is one. The J gene is TRBJ2-2, the V gene TRBV7-9, with TRBD1 matching over 9 bases. The ends lost 8 bases at V and 3 bases at J; junction bases unmatched: 19. The germline V gene encodes CDR1 SEHNR and CDR2 FQNEAQ (reference sequence). The CDR3 consists of 19 residues. The CDR3 reads CASRGVRDRARYYTGELFF. DNA of the CDR3: TGTGCCAGCCGTGGGGTCCGGGACAGGGCGAGGTATTACACCGGGGAGCTGTTTTTT. Complete variable domain (other parts from reference TRBV7-9 and TRBJ2-2): DTGVSQNPRHKITKRGQNVTFRCDPISEHNRLYWYRQTLGQGPEFLTYFQNEAQLEKSRLLSDRFSAERPKGSFSTLEIQRTEQGDSAMYLCASRGVRDRARYYTGELFFGEGSRLTVL.

The gene calls are TRBV19 and TRBJ2-2; D might be TRBD1 (6 bases). Germline-derived CDR1 and CDR2 are LNHDA and SQIVND (reference sequence). V shed 7 bases and J shed 9 bases, with 18 bases lying between them. The CDR3 spans 14 residues. As DNA, the CDR3 is TGTGCCAGTATCGAGCAGGGGAAAGTCCGGGAGCTGTTTTTT. Its translation: CASIEQGKVRELFF.

This clone was observed a single time. The gene calls are TRBV5-1 and TRBJ2-2; 8 nucleotides line up with TRBD2. The CDR3 is 16 amino acids. With V trimmed by 2 bases and J by 0 bases, 3 bases remained unmatched. Germline V gives CDR1 SGHRS, CDR2 YFSETQ. The CDR3 DNA reads TGCGCCAGCAGCTTTCTAGCGGGCGCGAACACCGGGGAGCTGTTTTTT. Translated, it gives CASSFLAGANTGELFF.

This clone was detected a few times. The chain carries TRBV27 and TRBJ1-5; weak D call: TRBD1 (5 bases). The CDR3 loop spans 13 amino acids. Germline values: CDR1 MNHEY, CDR2 SMNVEV (reference sequence). V was cut by 4 bases and J by 9 bases, with 13 bases left in between. The CDR3 sequence: CASSWGLTGPQHF. The CDR3 nucleotides read TGTGCCAGCAGTTGGGGCCTGACGGGGCCCCAGCATTTT.

The V gene is TRBV27, the J gene TRBJ1-5; D is unclear. The CDR3 spans 13 residues. V dropped 3 bases and J dropped 6 bases, with 9 bases sitting between them. Per the germline V gene, CDR1 is MNHEY and CDR2 is SMNVEV (reference sequence). In DNA, the CDR3 is TGTGCCAGCAGTTTTGCGCGGGGTCAGCCCCAGCATTTT. Translated: CASSFARGQPQHF.

This chain joins TRBV5-6 and TRBJ2-2; TRBD1 matches 9 bases. Trimming at V came to 4 bases and at J to 6 bases, leaving 4 bases not matched to a gene. The CDR3 spans 14 residues. CDR1 and CDR2 from the germline V gene are SGHDT and YYEEEE. CDR3 loop: CASSGGTGSGELFF. The DNA of the CDR3 is TGTGCCAGCAGCGGAGGGACAGGGTCCGGGGAGCTGTTTTTT.

The V and J genes are TRBV5-6 and TRBJ2-1; 7 bases map to TRBD2. J lost 6 bases, V lost 5 bases, and 8 bases had no gene match. CDR3 size: 14 residues. CDR1 and CDR2 from the germline V gene are SGHDT and YYEEEE. CDR3 loop: CASRGFQRGNEQFF. CDR3 nucleotide sequence: TGTGCCAGCAGGGGGTTCCAGCGGGGCAATGAGCAGTTCTTC.

This clone is a singleton in its sample. The V gene is TRBV7-6, the J gene TRBJ2-1; a weak D match, TRBD2 (6 bases). V gave up 2 bases and J gave up 0 bases, with 14 bases separating them. Per germline, CDR1 SGHVS and CDR2 FNYEAQ. The CDR3 loop spans 17 amino acids. DNA of the CDR3: TGTGCCAGCAGCTTATTCCTAGCGAATCCCTCCTACAATGAGCAGTTCTTC. Protein: CASSLFLANPSYNEQFF.

This clone was seen a handful of times. The gene calls are TRBV7-8 and TRBJ1-2, with D tentatively TRBD1 (5 bases). Germline V lookup: CDR1 SGHVS, CDR2 FQNEAQ. Trimming shortened V by 5 bases and J by 7 bases, and 14 bases separated the two germline ends. This CDR3 spans 13 amino acids. The chain's CDR3 is CASSLDTQAGYTF. CDR3 sequence (DNA): TGTGCCAGCAGCCTGGACACCCAGGCTGGCTACACCTTC.